Each of the 9 T cell receptor beta chains below was sequenced from the same sample in a study of vaccination and CD4 T cells after COVID-19. These receptors have no known antigen. Treatment meaning: roughly 10-day PBMC culture with coronavirus spike peptide pools or control peptides (ViraFEST assay). Sequenced with the Oncomine TCR Beta short-read assay was DNA taken from cultured CD4+ T cells. TCRdb re-called the PCR reads through MiXCR, storing one row per CDR3 protein. The table records around 20,000 distinct CDR3 sequences, 44% of them present only once. The input for sequencing was CD4+ T cells from blood, cultured in vitro, taken before SARS-CoV-2 vaccination. Receptors were obtained from a human donor who had recovered from COVID-19.

The rearrangement uses TRBV6-5 and TRBJ1-5; possibly TRBD1 for D (5 bases). This CDR3 has 15 residues. CDR1 MNHEY and CDR2 SVGAGI come from the germline V gene. Trimming took off 0 bases at V and 5 bases at J, with 11 bases between the two ends. The CDR3 DNA follows: TGTGCCAGCAGTTACTCCGGACAAACCGATCAGCCCCAGCATTTT. Amino acid sequence: CASSYSGQTDQPQHF.

The chain combines TRBV19 with TRBJ2-3, with 11 bases lining up with TRBD1. Germline V gene sequence: CDR1 LNHDA, CDR2 SQIVND (reference sequence). The CDR3 runs to 17 residues. Germline trimming cut 8 bases from V and 0 bases from J; bases unmatched to any gene: 10. The CDR3 reads CASQRDRGRMSTDTQYF. The CDR3 DNA reads TGTGCCAGTCAACGGGACAGGGGGAGGATGAGCACAGATACGCAGTATTTT.

This rearrangement joins TRBV11-3 to TRBJ2-2, with D perhaps matching TRBD1 (5 bases). V lost 1 base, J lost 6 bases, and 18 bases lay in between. The CDR3 runs 17 residues. The germline gives CDR1 SGHNT, CDR2 YENEEA. The CDR3 loop reads CASSLVGPRVAAGELFF. The CDR3 DNA is TGTGCCAGCAGCTTAGTAGGCCCCAGGGTGGCCGCCGGGGAGCTGTTTTTT.

V usage is TRBV20-1 and J usage is TRBJ2-3, with 12 bases identical to TRBD2. The V gene end was trimmed by 4 bases and the J gene end by 0 bases; junction bases not matched to a gene: 8. From germline, CDR1 is DFQATT and CDR2 SNEGSKA (reference sequence). The CDR3 sequence is 17 residues long. The CDR3 protein is CSANPGLAGVSTDTQYF. CDR3 DNA: TGCAGTGCTAATCCGGGACTAGCGGGTGTCAGCACAGATACGCAGTATTTT.

V is TRBV10-2 and J is TRBJ1-2; D is ambiguous. V lost 9 bases and J lost 7, with 15 bases in between. CDR3 length equals 12 residues. Germline V gene sequence: CDR1 WSHSY, CDR2 SAAADI. CDR3: CASMMGSSGYTF. The CDR3, as DNA: TGCGCCAGTATGATGGGGTCGAGTGGCTACACCTTC.

This chain joins TRBV28 and TRBJ1-6; a possible D gene is TRBD1 (6 bases). V was cut by 3 bases and J by 9 bases, with 12 bases left in between. The CDR3 runs to 14 residues. CDR1 and CDR2 from the germline V gene are MDHEN and SYDVKM. CDR3 coding DNA: TGTGCCAGCAGTTTTCCCAGGGGTTCTTCACCCCTCCACTTT. This codes for CASSFPRGSSPLHF.

This clonotype was seen only a few times. The chain combines TRBV20-1 with TRBJ2-7; 8 nucleotides agree with TRBD1. CDR1 and CDR2 (germline): DFQATT, SNEGSKA (reference sequence). V was pared by 6 bases and J by 0 bases, with 10 bases of the junction left unmatched. The CDR3 runs 15 residues. CDR3 sequence reads: CSAPERQGYSYEQYF. CDR3 nucleotide sequence: TGCAGTGCCCCCGAGCGACAGGGGTACTCCTACGAGCAGTACTTC.

The chain uses TRBV20-1 and TRBJ1-4, with no clear D. V lost 0 bases and J 7 bases, leaving 12 bases between the germline ends. Germline lookup yields CDR1 DFQATT and CDR2 SNEGSKA (reference sequence). The CDR3 contains 14 residues. The chain's CDR3 is CSARDGREGEKLFF. Here the CDR3 DNA reads TGCAGTGCTAGAGATGGGAGGGAGGGTGAAAAACTGTTTTTT.

The rearrangement links TRBV29-1 to TRBJ1-1; no firm D call. The CDR3 consists of 11 residues. Germline assignment: CDR1 SQVTM and CDR2 ANQGSEA. V was cut by 7 bases and J by 2 bases, with 8 bases left in between. This chain's CDR3 is CSAASNTEAFF. The CDR3 DNA follows: TGCAGCGCCGCCTCAAACACTGAAGCTTTCTTT.